A single sample gave rise to the 5 T cell receptor beta chains below, sequenced in a study of shared clonotypes between healthy human individuals. Assay used: immunoSEQ multiplex PCR; TCRdb lists only in-frame clones, some missing. Of some 1.5 million clones listed, around 97% were seen once; the top ten hold approximately 1.1%. Sequenced material: naive CD4+ T cells sorted from blood. Subset indicated: CD45RA+ positively selected. Receptors originate from a man between 25 and 39 years old in good health.

The chain recombines TRBV6-5 with TRBJ1-2; 7 bases match TRBD1. The junction had 8 bases not matched to a gene; V was cut back by 6 bases and J by 7 bases. This CDR3 is built from 13 residues. CDR1 MNHEY and CDR2 SVGAGI come from the germline V gene. The CDR3 loop reads CASSRDRVGGYTF. In DNA form, the CDR3 reads TGTGCCAGCAGCCGAGACAGGGTGGGTGGCTACACCTTC.

This chain connects TRBV29-1 to TRBJ1-4; D not certain. V lost 6 bases and J lost 5, with 19 bases in between. CDR1 and CDR2 (germline): SQVTM, ANQGSEA. This CDR3 is 15 amino acids long. The CDR3 nucleotides are TGCAGCGTCAAGATTCCGGGCCTGCGGAATGAAAAACTGTTTTTT. This sequence encodes CSVKIPGLRNEKLFF.

V gene TRBV18 combines with J gene TRBJ2-1, with TRBD2 matching over 15 bases. V shed 5 bases, J shed 6 bases, and the junction held 8 bases outside the gene matches. The CDR3 covers 17 residues. CDR1 and CDR2 from the germline V gene are KGHSH and LQKENI. CDR3 nucleotides: TGTGCCAGCTCATCTACGGGACTAGCGGGAGGCACCAATGAGCAGTTCTTC. Protein sequence: CASSSTGLAGGTNEQFF.

The V call is TRBV7-6, the J call TRBJ2-2; D remains ambiguous. V shed 4 bases and J shed 7 bases, with 16 bases lying between them. The CDR3 length is 15 residues. Per the germline V gene, CDR1 is SGHVS and CDR2 is FNYEAQ. The CDR3 loop is CASSSIAGSSGELFF. CDR3 DNA sequence: TGTGCCAGCAGCTCGATCGCAGGTTCAAGCGGGGAGCTGTTTTTT.

V is TRBV5-3 and J is TRBJ2-6; D is undetermined. TRBV5-3 is an ORF for which the function is uncertain. The CDR3 extends over 18 amino acids. The V and J ends lost 3 bases and 0 bases respectively, with 16 bases between them. The CDR3 sequence is CARSYRHDLYSGANVLTF. In DNA, the CDR3 is TGTGCCAGAAGCTATCGACACGACCTCTACTCTGGGGCCAACGTCCTGACTTTC.